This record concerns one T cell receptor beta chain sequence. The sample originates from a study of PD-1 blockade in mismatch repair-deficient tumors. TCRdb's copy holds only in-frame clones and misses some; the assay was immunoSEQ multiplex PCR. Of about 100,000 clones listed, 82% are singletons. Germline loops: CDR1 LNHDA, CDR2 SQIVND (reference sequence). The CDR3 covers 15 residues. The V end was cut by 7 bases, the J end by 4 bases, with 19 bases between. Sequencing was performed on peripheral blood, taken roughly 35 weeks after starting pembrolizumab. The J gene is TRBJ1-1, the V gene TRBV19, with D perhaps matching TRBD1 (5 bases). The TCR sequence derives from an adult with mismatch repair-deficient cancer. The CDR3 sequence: CASNGERDGFTEAFF. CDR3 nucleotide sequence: TGTGCCAGTAACGGGGAAAGGGACGGATTCACTGAAGCTTTCTTT.